The 9 T cell receptor beta chains in this list originate from one sample, sequenced in a study of T-cell reconstitution after alpha-beta-depleted transplantation in children (dated by TCRdb to the mid-2010s). The protocol used for the library was PCR. Sequencing was carried out with an Illumina HiSeq 2500. To normalize quantification of the TCRbeta repertoire, the TCR libraries were built with molecular barcoding that relied on unique molecular identifiers. The public reads were reanalyzed by TCRdb: fastp trimming at Q25, MiXCR alignment, in-frame beta chains only. Every entry covers one CDR3 protein and lists the most common genes and DNA from its rows. This sample comprises 300,000 to 400,000 distinct CDR3 sequences, around 20% of them detected only once. Clones ranked in the top ten supply roughly 9.8% of the sample. The treatment or condition label of this sample denotes: allogeneic hematopoietic cell transplantation with graft depleted of TCRalphabeta T cells and CD19 B cells.

The sample in question was PBMCs, mostly from graft donor cells, obtained 180 days after TCRalphabeta/CD19-depleted stem cell transplant. The source is a male patient between 5 and 17 years old who had a stem cell transplant for acute lymphoblastic leukemia, so the T cells may come from the graft donor.

This clonotype was detected once. The chain links TRBV15 to TRBJ1-1; D is ambiguous. Between the trimmed V and J ends, which lost 0 bases and 3 bases, there was a span of 17 bases. CDR3 size: 17 residues. Per germline, CDR1 LNHNV and CDR2 YYDKDF (reference sequence). The CDR3 DNA follows: TGTGCCACCAGCAGAGATGGGCCGGCCCGACGGGACACTGAAGCTTTCTTT. Encoded protein: CATSRDGPARRDTEAFF.

J is TRBJ2-7 and V is TRBV25-1; D is unresolved. Per germline, CDR1 MGHDK and CDR2 SYGVNS. V shed 4 bases and J shed 3 bases, with 13 bases lying between them. This CDR3 is built from 14 residues. CDR3 sequence: CASSALPPFYEQYF. The DNA of the CDR3 is TGTGCCAGCAGTGCTCTCCCCCCTTTCTACGAGCAGTACTTC.

This clonotype was found a few times. The chain employs TRBV27 and TRBJ1-2, with D hard to call. V shed 3 bases and J shed 4 bases, with 21 bases lying between them. Germline assignment: CDR1 MNHEY and CDR2 SMNVEV (reference sequence). The CDR3 spans 17 residues. CDR3 nucleotides: TGTGCCAGCAGTTTTAAGTCCAGGTCCCCGAGGACCTATGGCTACACCTTC. This codes for CASSFKSRSPRTYGYTF.

The rearrangement joins TRBV27 to TRBJ2-2, with TRBD2 matching 11 bases. CDR3 length: 18 amino acids. The V gene's germline CDR1 is MNHEY and CDR2 SMNVEV (reference sequence). The ends lost 5 bases at V and 5 bases at J; junction bases unmatched: 13. The CDR3 bases are TGTGCCAGCAGTCCGAACCTTACTAGCGGGAGAAAAACCGGGGAGCTGTTTTTT. Encoded protein: CASSPNLTSGRKTGELFF.

This clonotype was detected only a few times. The chain couples TRBV29-1 to TRBJ1-2; D uncertain. Germline lookup yields CDR1 SQVTM and CDR2 ANQGSEA. V lost 7 bases and J 4 bases, leaving 10 bases between the germline ends. The CDR3 extends over 11 amino acids. CDR3 DNA: TGCAGCGGGTATGTCGCCTATGGCTACACCTTC. This codes for CSGYVAYGYTF.

The chain joins TRBV5-1 to TRBJ1-2; D gene uncertain. V lost 5 bases to trimming and J lost 2 bases, with 10 bases between them. Per the germline V gene, CDR1 is SGHRS and CDR2 is YFSETQ. CDR3 length equals 13 residues. The CDR3: CASRLRGNYGYTF. CDR3 nucleotide sequence: TGCGCCAGCAGATTGAGAGGGAACTATGGCTACACCTTC.

With regard to this clonotype: A read error may be the cause here, since a much bigger clone is one base away. Since the CDR3 does not end with the conserved phenylalanine or tryptophan, this likely comes from a read error. V and J are TRBV6-1 and TRBJ2-7; 7 bases are a match to TRBD2. Looked up from germline, CDR1 is MNHNS and CDR2 is SASEGT. The CDR3 has 14 amino acids. V was pared by 5 bases and J by 1 base, with 5 bases of the junction left unmatched. CDR3 in DNA: TGTGCCAGCAGTCGGGACTACCTATCCTACGAGCAGTACTTA. Translation: CASSRDYLSYEQYL.

This clonotype was seen a few times. V is TRBV20-1 and J is TRBJ1-6, with TRBD1 identical over 8 bases. Germline values: CDR1 DFQATT, CDR2 SNEGSKA (reference sequence). With 2 bases clipped from V and 7 bases from J, the junction kept 7 bases outside the gene matches. This CDR3 comprises 15 residues. The CDR3 region is CSARSVTGENSPLHF. Here the CDR3 DNA reads TGCAGTGCTAGATCTGTGACAGGGGAAAATTCACCCCTCCACTTT.

This chain joins TRBV21-1 and TRBJ2-6; TRBD1, the table's D call, was not compared with the DNA. TRBV21-1 is reported as a pseudogene. This CDR3 is built from 19 residues. CDR3 protein: CASSKLLDRESSGANVLTF. In nucleotides, the CDR3 is TGTGCCAGCAGCAAATTATTGGACAGGGAGAGCTCTGGGGCCAACGTCCTGACTTTC.